The clone carrying this T cell receptor (beta chain) has more than one count but fewer than ten. Original handling: Amplification of reference gene primers provided the estimated nucleated cell counts. Only in-frame clones appear in the TCRdb table, and some are missing; sequencing was by immunoSEQ multiplex PCR. The DNA was the basis for D and trimming; V, J and clone size are from that table. The profile shows some 330,000 clones, just under 90% of them singletons. The record originates from a study of blood T cell repertoires in COVID-19. Study as a whole: Sites across the United States, Italy and Spain contributed samples from acute and convalescent COVID-19. T cells, B-cell-depleted T cells, or PBMCs provided the cDNA or gDNA that served as material.

Trimming stripped 2 bases from V and 7 bases from J, with 15 bases between. The CDR3 has 14 residues. The germline CDR1 and CDR2 sequences are SGHTA and FQGNSA. The clonotype was recovered from a young woman with COVID-19, enrolled during active disease. The specimen sequenced was peripheral blood. The chain joins TRBV7-2 to TRBJ2-7; possible D gene TRBD2, 6 bases. CDR3 sequence: CASSLRGAGGEQYF. CDR3 nucleotides: TGTGCCAGCAGCTTAAGAGGGGCCGGGGGTGAGCAGTACTTC.